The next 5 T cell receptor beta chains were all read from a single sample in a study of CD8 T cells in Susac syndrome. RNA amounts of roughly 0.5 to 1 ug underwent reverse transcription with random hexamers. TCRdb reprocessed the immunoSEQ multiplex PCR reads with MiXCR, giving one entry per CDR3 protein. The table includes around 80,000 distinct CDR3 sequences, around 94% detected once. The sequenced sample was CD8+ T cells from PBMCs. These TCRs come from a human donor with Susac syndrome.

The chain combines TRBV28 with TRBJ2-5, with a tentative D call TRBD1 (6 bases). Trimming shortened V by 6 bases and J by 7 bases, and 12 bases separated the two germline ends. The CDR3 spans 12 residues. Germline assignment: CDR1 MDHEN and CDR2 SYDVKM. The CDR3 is CASRPGVGTQYF. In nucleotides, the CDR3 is TGTGCCAGCAGGCCAGGGGTAGGGACCCAGTACTTC.

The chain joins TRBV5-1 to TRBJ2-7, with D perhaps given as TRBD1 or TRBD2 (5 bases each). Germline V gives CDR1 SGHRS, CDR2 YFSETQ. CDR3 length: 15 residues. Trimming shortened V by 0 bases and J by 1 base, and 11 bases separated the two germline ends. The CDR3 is CASSLAGADSYEQYF. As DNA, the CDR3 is TGCGCCAGCAGCTTGGCCGGGGCAGATTCCTACGAGCAGTACTTC.

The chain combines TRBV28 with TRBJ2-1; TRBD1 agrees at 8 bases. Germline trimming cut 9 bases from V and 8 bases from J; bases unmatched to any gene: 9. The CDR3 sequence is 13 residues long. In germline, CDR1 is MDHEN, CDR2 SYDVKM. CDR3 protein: CASTRTGSDEQFF. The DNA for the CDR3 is TGTGCCAGTACCCGGACAGGGTCAGATGAGCAGTTCTTC.

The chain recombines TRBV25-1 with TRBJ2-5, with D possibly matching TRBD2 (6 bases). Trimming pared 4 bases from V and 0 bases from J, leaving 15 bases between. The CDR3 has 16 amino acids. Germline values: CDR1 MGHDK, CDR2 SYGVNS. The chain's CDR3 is CASSGRARGHQETQYF. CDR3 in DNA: TGTGCCAGCAGTGGCCGTGCGCGGGGCCACCAAGAGACCCAGTACTTC.

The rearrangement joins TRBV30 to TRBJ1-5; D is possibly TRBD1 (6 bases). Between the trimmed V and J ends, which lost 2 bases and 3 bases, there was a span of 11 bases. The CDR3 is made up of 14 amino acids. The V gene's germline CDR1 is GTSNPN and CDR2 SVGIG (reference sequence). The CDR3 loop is CAWSPDRFNQPQHF. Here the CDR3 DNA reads TGTGCCTGGAGTCCTGACAGGTTCAATCAGCCCCAGCATTTT.